This passage covers 21 T cell receptor beta chains from one sample sequenced in a study of T cells in pancreatic ductal adenocarcinoma. Sequencing was performed with immunoSEQ multiplex PCR; in TCRdb, only in-frame clones are kept and a portion is missing. The sample comprises over 100,000 clones, about 95% of which are singletons, and less than 4% rests with the top ten. No neoadjuvant therapy was given to the selected pancreatic ductal adenocarcinoma patients before their surgery. Sequencing was done on a sample of PBMCs. These receptors were taken from a human donor with pancreatic ductal adenocarcinoma.

The chain joins TRBV12-5 to TRBJ2-3; 9 nucleotides match TRBD2. The trim removed 3 bases at V and 1 base at J, leaving 8 bases unmatched. Germline loops: CDR1 LGHNT, CDR2 FRNRAP. CDR3 size: 17 residues. Here the CDR3 reads CASGFPGLADRTDTQYF. The DNA for the CDR3 is TGTGCTAGTGGTTTCCCGGGACTAGCAGACCGCACAGATACGCAGTATTTT.

The V gene is TRBV6-1, the J gene TRBJ1-5, with a possible D match to TRBD1 (5 bases). V was shortened by 3 bases and J by 0 bases, with 12 bases between the two germline ends. Germline values: CDR1 MNHNS, CDR2 SASEGT. This CDR3 is 16 amino acids long. The CDR3 DNA follows: TGTGCCAGCAGTGAGGGGGGGGTGGGTAGCAATCAGCCCCAGCATTTT. This encodes CASSEGGVGSNQPQHF.

CDR3: CAWSQGSFGYTF. The CDR3 coding sequence is TGTGCCTGGAGTCAGGGTTCGTTTGGCTACACCTTC. The chain links TRBV30 to TRBJ1-2, with a weak D call TRBD1 (5 bases). The CDR3 runs 12 residues. Trimming left V 2 bases short and J 7 bases short, with 11 bases between. Germline V gene sequence: CDR1 GTSNPN, CDR2 SVGIG (reference sequence).

In regard to this clone: Other DNA variants within this sample encode the same CDR3. The chain employs TRBV9 and TRBJ2-2; D is unclear. The V end lost 0 bases, the J end lost 5 bases, and 5 bases lay between the germline ends. The germline CDR1 and CDR2 sequences are SGDLS and YYNGEE. This CDR3 comprises 13 residues. Here the CDR3 reads CASSVGGTGELFF. The CDR3 DNA reads TGTGCCAGCAGCGTAGGAGGAACCGGGGAGCTGTTTTTT.

V gene TRBV6-5 combines with J gene TRBJ2-7; tentatively, D is TRBD1 (7 bases). The V end was cut by 10 bases, the J end by 2 bases, with 12 bases between. Germline CDR1 reads MNHEY; CDR2 reads SVGAGI. The CDR3 consists of 12 residues. The CDR3 bases are TGTGCCACCGGCGGGACAGCCTACGAGCAGTACTTC. As protein: CATGGTAYEQYF.

The chain has TRBV7-6 and TRBJ2-5, with 7 bases fitting TRBD1. CDR1 is SGHVS and CDR2 is FNYEAQ in the germline V gene. The CDR3 has 17 amino acids. V was pared by 1 base and J by 2 bases, with 10 bases of the junction left unmatched. This CDR3 is CASSLGLPSGGQETQYF. The CDR3 DNA sequence: TGTGCCAGCAGCTTAGGGCTCCCTTCAGGGGGACAAGAGACCCAGTACTTC.

This rearrangement joins TRBV19 to TRBJ1-2, with 10 bases aligning to TRBD1. Looked up from germline, CDR1 is LNHDA and CDR2 is SQIVND (reference sequence). The CDR3 has 17 amino acids. With V trimmed by 6 bases and J by 3 bases, 13 bases remained unmatched. CDR3 region: CASSLDGTGEAHYGYTF. In DNA, the CDR3 is TGTGCCAGTAGCCTTGATGGGACAGGGGAGGCCCACTATGGCTACACCTTC.

This chain links TRBV28 with TRBJ1-2, with 8 bases that match TRBD1. Germline V gene sequence: CDR1 MDHEN, CDR2 SYDVKM. V dropped 7 bases and J dropped 5; count of bases not matched to a gene: 15. The CDR3 length is 16 residues. The CDR3: CASISGQGGTLYGYTF. In DNA, the CDR3 is TGTGCCAGCATCAGTGGACAGGGCGGAACTCTATATGGCTACACCTTC.

The V and J genes are TRBV2 and TRBJ2-7; perhaps TRBD2 as D (5 bases). The CDR3 has 12 amino acids. Trimming removed 11 bases from V and 4 bases from J, with 15 bases in between. Per germline, CDR1 SNHLY and CDR2 FYNNEI. In DNA form, the CDR3 reads TGTGCCGTGGACGGACTTCTTTACGAGCAGTACTTC. This encodes CAVDGLLYEQYF.

This chain links TRBV27 with TRBJ2-7, with a weak D call TRBD1 (6 bases). V gave up 4 bases and J gave up 2 bases, with 18 bases separating them. CDR1 and CDR2 (germline): MNHEY, SMNVEV (reference sequence). The CDR3 spans 16 residues. CDR3 coding DNA: TGTGCCAGCAGTTCTAACGAGGACAGAAAACCCTACGAGCAGTACTTC. Amino acids: CASSSNEDRKPYEQYF.

The V call is TRBV5-1, the J call TRBJ2-5; 14 positions match TRBD2. Per germline, CDR1 SGHRS and CDR2 YFSETQ. CDR3 length equals 17 residues. V shed 1 base, J shed 4 bases, and the junction held 6 bases outside the gene matches. The CDR3 here is CASSLSFGLAGGETQYF. The CDR3 DNA reads TGCGCCAGCAGCTTGTCGTTCGGACTAGCGGGAGGAGAGACCCAGTACTTC.

The chain combines TRBV5-1 with TRBJ2-5; D may be TRBD2 (6 bases). This CDR3 is 15 amino acids long. V was cut by 5 bases and J by 1 base, with 15 bases left in between. Germline CDR1 is SGHRS and CDR2 is YFSETQ. The CDR3 nucleotides read TGCGCCAGCAGGGGTTGGGCGGGATTCCAAGAGACCCAGTACTTC. It encodes CASRGWAGFQETQYF.

The rearrangement uses TRBV28 and TRBJ1-5, with 7 bases that match TRBD1. Germline CDR1 is MDHEN and CDR2 is SYDVKM. The ends lost 4 bases at V and 5 bases at J; junction bases unmatched: 5. The CDR3 runs to 14 residues. CDR3 in amino acids: CASSSRQGDQPQHF. DNA for the CDR3: TGTGCCAGCAGTTCGAGACAGGGAGATCAGCCCCAGCATTTT.

The chain is built from TRBV27 and TRBJ2-5, with TRBD2 matching 13 bases. This CDR3 is built from 15 residues. Germline CDR1 reads MNHEY; CDR2 reads SMNVEV (reference sequence). V dropped 8 bases and J dropped 2; count of bases not matched to a gene: 5. CDR3 coding DNA: TGTGCCAGCGGAGGACTAGCGGGAGCTCAAGAGACCCAGTACTTC. Its protein product is CASGGLAGAQETQYF.

This chain connects TRBV18 to TRBJ1-5; 7 bases match TRBD1. Germline CDR1 and CDR2: KGHSH and LQKENI. The CDR3 sequence is 15 residues long. Trimming at V came to 3 bases and at J to 1 base, leaving 3 bases not matched to a gene. CDR3 loop: CASSPNRGSNQPQHF. In DNA, the CDR3 is TGTGCCAGCTCACCCAACAGGGGAAGCAATCAGCCCCAGCATTTT.

The chain combines TRBV7-9 with TRBJ2-1; D perhaps matches TRBD2 (5 bases). The V gene lost 4 bases and the J gene lost 7 bases, with 8 bases spanning the gap. This CDR3 is 12 amino acids long. Germline CDR1 SEHNR, CDR2 FQNEAQ (reference sequence). DNA of the CDR3: TGTGCCAGCAGCTCTACGGGGAATGAGCAGTTCTTC. This codes for CASSSTGNEQFF.

The CDR3: CSASGTSGSSYNEQFF. In nucleotides, the CDR3 is TGCAGCGCCTCCGGGACTAGCGGGAGCTCCTACAATGAGCAGTTCTTC. The chain carries TRBV29-1 and TRBJ2-1, with 14 nucleotides matching TRBD2. The CDR3 sequence is 16 residues long. The V and J ends lost 7 bases and 0 bases, in that order; junction bases with no gene match: 5. In germline, CDR1 is SQVTM, CDR2 ANQGSEA.

The genes are TRBV5-4 and TRBJ2-3; no clear D. The CDR3 sequence is 14 residues long. Looked up from germline, CDR1 is SGHNT and CDR2 is YYREEE (reference sequence). With 4 bases removed from V and 4 bases from J, the gap between germline ends came to 13 bases. CDR3 DNA sequence: TGTGCCAGCAGCCTATCTGTGGCGGCAGATACGCAGTATTTT. It yields the protein CASSLSVAADTQYF.

V usage is TRBV27 and J usage is TRBJ2-3; 7 nucleotides align to TRBD1. CDR1 is MNHEY, CDR2 SMNVEV, per germline (reference sequence). Germline trimming cut 6 bases from V and 2 bases from J; bases unmatched to any gene: 5. The CDR3 has 14 amino acids. The CDR3 sequence is CASSRDSHTDTQYF. For the CDR3, the DNA is TGTGCCAGCAGCCGGGACAGCCACACAGATACGCAGTATTTT.

This chain uses TRBV6-6 with TRBJ2-7; 11 bases map to TRBD2. Germline trimming cut 6 bases from V and 4 bases from J; bases unmatched to any gene: 8. This CDR3 contains 15 residues. Germline lookup yields CDR1 MNHNY and CDR2 SVGAGI (reference sequence). CDR3 region: CASSPSGLADYEQYF. DNA for the CDR3: TGTGCCAGCAGCCCTTCGGGACTAGCGGATTACGAGCAGTACTTC.

The genes are TRBV12-5 and TRBJ2-1; D not certain. V lost 4 bases and J lost 9, with 10 bases in between. The CDR3 spans 12 residues. CDR1 is LGHNT and CDR2 is FRNRAP in the germline V gene. The CDR3 nucleotides read TGTGCTAGTGGTTCCCTAACCTTTGAGCAGTTCTTC. It specifies CASGSLTFEQFF. Filled out from reference TRBV12-5 and TRBJ2-1, the complete variable domain reads DARVTQTPRHKVTEMGQEVTMRCQPILGHNTVFWYRQTMMQGLELLAYFRNRAPLDDSGMPKDRFSAEMPDATLATLKIQPSEPRDSAVYFCASGSLTFEQFFGPGTRLTVL.